This is a list of T cell receptor beta chains from one sample in a study of CD8 T cells in ankylosing spondylitis. Each CDR3 protein gets one entry after TCRdb re-called the 5' RACE reads with MiXCR. The sample consists of 150,000 to 200,000 distinct CDR3 sequences, 30% to 40% of them appearing once. Sequencing was performed on synovial fluid, either unsorted or a sorted T cell fraction (not recorded which). The receptors shown here come from a male donor with ankylosing spondylitis. CDR3s include the opening cysteine and the closing phenylalanine or tryptophan. The order of the fields is clone size, J gene, V gene, D gene, CDR3 length, CDR3 DNA, CDR3 protein. The D gene is left open where the match is weak. A row's size may be missing; if present it is once, few, many or a size class.

NA | TRBJ2-3 | TRBV20-1 | TRBD1 | 15 | TGCAGTGCTAGCCGACCGACAGGGGGCATAGATACGCAGTATTTT | CSASRPTGGIDTQYF
NA | TRBJ2-1 | TRBV7-8 | NA | 18 | TGTGCCAGCAGCTTAATATCTGGCAGGGCGGTAGGAGTGAATGAGCAGTTCTTC | CASSLISGRAVGVNEQFF
few | TRBJ2-5 | TRBV7-9 | NA | 16 | TGTGCCAGCAGCTTAGGCGGTGGGGGCACAGGAGGGACCCAGTACTTC | CASSLGGGGTGGTQYF
NA | TRBJ2-4 | TRBV5-1 | NA | 16 | TGCGCCAGCACCCTTGACGGGGTGGGGGCCAAAAACATTCAGTACTTC | CASTLDGVGAKNIQYF
many | TRBJ2-1 | TRBV9 | NA | 13 | TGTGCCAGCAGCGTGTCCGTCTACAATGAGCAGTTCTTC | CASSVSVYNEQFF
once | TRBJ2-7 | TRBV20-1 | TRBD2 | 14 | TGCAGTGCTTCCCGGGTAGCGGGAGTAGACGAGCAGTACTTC | CSASRVAGVDEQYF
many | TRBJ1-1 | TRBV4-2 | NA | 14 | TGTGCCAGCAGATGGGTGGTTATGAACACTGAAGCTTTCTTT | CASRWVVMNTEAFF
NA | TRBJ2-5 | TRBV5-1 | NA | 16 | TGCGCCAGCAGCCCTAGACTACAGGGAGGCCAAGAGACCCAGTACTTC | CASSPRLQGGQETQYF
few | TRBJ2-1 | TRBV18 | TRBD1 | 14 | TGTGCCAGCTCACCACGGACAGGAGACAATGAGCAGTTCTTC | CASSPRTGDNEQFF
NA | TRBJ2-5 | TRBV6-5 | TRBD2 | 18 | TGTGCCAGCAGTTACTCGACTAGCGGGGGGGCCCTCCAAGAGACCCAGTACTTC | CASSYSTSGGALQETQYF
NA | TRBJ2-7 | TRBV4-1 | TRBD2 | 17 | TGCGCCAGCAGCCAAGTATATCGTAGCGGGGGGGCCTACGAGCAGTACTTC | CASSQVYRSGGAYEQYF
few | TRBJ1-5 | TRBV12-3/TRBV12-4 | TRBD1 | 14 | TGTGCCAGCAGTCCGGACAGGGAAAGTCAGCCCCAGCATTTT | CASSPDRESQPQHF
NA | TRBJ1-2 | TRBV9 | NA | 13 | TGTGCCAGCAGCTTCGGCCGGGAAGGGGGCTACACCTTC | CASSFGREGGYTF
NA | TRBJ2-5 | TRBV5-6 | TRBD2 | 15 | TGTGCCAGCAGCTTGGACGCGGGGGGCCAAGAGACCCAGTACTTC | CASSLDAGGQETQYF
NA | TRBJ2-1 | TRBV7-2 | TRBD1 | 13 | TGTGCCAGCAGGGGACAGGGGGCCCATGAGCAGTTCTTC | CASRGQGAHEQFF
NA | TRBJ2-2 | TRBV9 | NA | 15 | TGTGCCAGCAGCAAGACTGCGATCGGTGCCGGGGAGCTGTTTTTT | CASSKTAIGAGELFF
NA | TRBJ2-7 | TRBV5-6 | NA | 12 | TGTGCCAGCAGCTTGGAGGAGGGCCCGCAGTACTTC | CASSLEEGPQYF
NA | TRBJ2-5 | TRBV24-1 | TRBD2 | 14 | TGTGCCACCAGTGTAGCGGGGACTTCGGAGACCCAGTACTTC | CATSVAGTSETQYF
many | TRBJ1-5 | TRBV7-9 | NA | 12 | TGTGCCAGCAGCTTAGACAATCAGCCCCAGCATTTT | CASSLDNQPQHF
few | TRBJ2-1 | TRBV12-3/TRBV12-4 | TRBD2 | 15 | TGTGCCAGCAGTTTTTGGGGGACTAGCTCAAATGAGCAGTTCTTC | CASSFWGTSSNEQFF
NA | TRBJ2-6 | TRBV3-1 | NA | 17 | TGTGCCAGCAGCCAAGACCGTCCCGGCACTGGGGCCAACGTCCTGACTTTC | CASSQDRPGTGANVLTF
NA | TRBJ1-1 | TRBV6-1 | NA | 15 | TGTGCCAGCAGTGAAGCCGGACGGTGGAACACTGAAGCTTTCTTT | CASSEAGRWNTEAFF
NA | TRBJ2-5 | TRBV5-6 | TRBD2 | 14 | TGTGCCAGCAGCGCAGCGGGAAAGGGAGAGACCCAGTACTTC | CASSAAGKGETQYF
NA | TRBJ2-1 | TRBV28 | TRBD1 | 15 | TGTGCCAGCAGTCGAGCCGGGACAGGTTACAATGAGCAGTTCTTC | CASSRAGTGYNEQFF
NA | TRBJ2-1 | TRBV6-1 | TRBD1 | 15 | TGTGCCAGCAGTGTCTACGGACAGGGGGCCGGTGAGCAGTTCTTC | CASSVYGQGAGEQFF